What follows is one TCR beta chain and its context. The sample originates from a study of blood T cell repertoires in COVID-19. Study-wide context: Nucleic acid was either cDNA or gDNA, and it came from T cells, B-cell-depleted T cells, or PBMCs.

Clones were sequenced by immunoSEQ multiplex PCR, and TCRdb holds only the in-frame ones, with some missing. The sample carries 300,000 to 400,000 clones, 85% recorded once. The CDR3 extends over 15 amino acids. Germline V CDR1 and CDR2: GTSNPN, SVGIG (reference sequence). V was clipped by 8 bases and J by 3 bases; unmatched bases: 13. The receptor comes from a woman aged 25 to 45 who had been exposed to COVID-19. The rearrangement links TRBV30 to TRBJ2-5; 9 positions agree with TRBD1. The sequencing input was PBMCs or T cells enriched from blood (not recorded which). The CDR3 coding sequence is TGTGCCGGAAATCCGGGACAGGGACGAAAAGAGACCCAGTACTTC. Translated, it gives CAGNPGQGRKETQYF.